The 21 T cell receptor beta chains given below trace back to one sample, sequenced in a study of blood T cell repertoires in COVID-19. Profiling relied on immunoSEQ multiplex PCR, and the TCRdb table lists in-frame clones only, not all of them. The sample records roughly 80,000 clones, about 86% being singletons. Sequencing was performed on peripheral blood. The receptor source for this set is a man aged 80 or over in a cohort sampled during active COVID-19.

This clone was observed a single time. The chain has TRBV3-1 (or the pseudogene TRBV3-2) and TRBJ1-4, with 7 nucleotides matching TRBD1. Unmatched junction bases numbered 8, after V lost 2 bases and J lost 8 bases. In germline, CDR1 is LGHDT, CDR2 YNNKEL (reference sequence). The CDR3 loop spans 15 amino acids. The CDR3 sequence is CASSQPDRVREKLFF. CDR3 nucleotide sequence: TGTGCCAGCAGCCAACCCGACAGGGTTCGGGAAAAACTGTTTTTT.

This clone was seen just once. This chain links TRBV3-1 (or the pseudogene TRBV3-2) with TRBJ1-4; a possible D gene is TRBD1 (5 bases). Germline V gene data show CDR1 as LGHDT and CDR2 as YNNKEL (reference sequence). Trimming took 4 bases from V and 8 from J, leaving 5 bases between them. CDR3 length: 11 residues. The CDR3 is CASSRQEKLFF. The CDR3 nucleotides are TGTGCCAGCAGCCGACAGGAAAAACTGTTTTTT.

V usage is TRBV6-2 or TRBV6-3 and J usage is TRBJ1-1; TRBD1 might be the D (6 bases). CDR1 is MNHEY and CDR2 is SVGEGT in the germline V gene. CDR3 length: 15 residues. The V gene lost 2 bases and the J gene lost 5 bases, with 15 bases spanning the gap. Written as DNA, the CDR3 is TGTGCCAGCAGTTACAGGGGGATCGATGCTACTGAAGCTTTCTTT. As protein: CASSYRGIDATEAFF.

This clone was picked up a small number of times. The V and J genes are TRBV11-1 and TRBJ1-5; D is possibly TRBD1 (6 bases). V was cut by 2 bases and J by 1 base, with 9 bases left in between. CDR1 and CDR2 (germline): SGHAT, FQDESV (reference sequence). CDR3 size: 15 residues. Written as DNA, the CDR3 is TGTGCCAGCAGCTTATCGCAGGGGAGCAATCAGCCCCAGCATTTT. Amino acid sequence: CASSLSQGSNQPQHF. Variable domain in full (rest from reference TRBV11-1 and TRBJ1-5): EAEVAQSPRYKITEKSQAVAFWCDPISGHATLYWYRQILGQGPELLVQFQDESVVDDSQLPKDRFSAERLKGVDSTLKIQPAELGDSAMYLCASSLSQGSNQPQHFGDGTRLSIL.

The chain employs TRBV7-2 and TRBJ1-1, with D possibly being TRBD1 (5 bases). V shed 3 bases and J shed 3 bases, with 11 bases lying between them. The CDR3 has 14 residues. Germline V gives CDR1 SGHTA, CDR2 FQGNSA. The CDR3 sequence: CASSFPTRDTEAFF. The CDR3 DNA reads TGTGCCAGCAGCTTCCCAACCAGGGACACTGAAGCTTTCTTT.

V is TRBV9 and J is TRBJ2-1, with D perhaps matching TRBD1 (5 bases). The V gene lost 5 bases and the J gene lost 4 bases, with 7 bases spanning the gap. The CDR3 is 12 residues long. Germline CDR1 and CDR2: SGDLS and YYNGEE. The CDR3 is CASSTGYNEQFF. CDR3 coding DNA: TGTGCCAGCAGTACAGGATACAATGAGCAGTTCTTC.

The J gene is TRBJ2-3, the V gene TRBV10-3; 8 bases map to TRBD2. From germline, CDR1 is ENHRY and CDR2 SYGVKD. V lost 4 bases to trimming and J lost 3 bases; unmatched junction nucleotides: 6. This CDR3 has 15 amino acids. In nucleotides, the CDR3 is TGTGCCATCAGTGGGCAGCCGGGGGGGACAGATACGCAGTATTTT. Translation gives CAISGQPGGTDTQYF.

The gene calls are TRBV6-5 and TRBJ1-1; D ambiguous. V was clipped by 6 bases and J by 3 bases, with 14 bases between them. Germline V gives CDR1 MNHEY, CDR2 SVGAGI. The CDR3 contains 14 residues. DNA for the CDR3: TGTGCCAGCAGCCTCACCGACACCCACACTGAAGCTTTCTTT. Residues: CASSLTDTHTEAFF.

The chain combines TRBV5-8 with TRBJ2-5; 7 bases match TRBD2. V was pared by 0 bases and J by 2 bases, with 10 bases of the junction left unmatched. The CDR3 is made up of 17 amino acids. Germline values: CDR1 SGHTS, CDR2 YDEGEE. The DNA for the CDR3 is TGTGCCAGCAGCTTGGGGGAGGGAAGGAGTGTGCAAGAGACCCAGTACTTC. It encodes CASSLGEGRSVQETQYF.

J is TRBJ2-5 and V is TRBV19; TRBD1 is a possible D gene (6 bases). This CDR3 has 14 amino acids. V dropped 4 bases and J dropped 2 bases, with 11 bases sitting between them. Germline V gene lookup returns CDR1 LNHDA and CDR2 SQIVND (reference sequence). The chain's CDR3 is CASSTGQPQETQYF. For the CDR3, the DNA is TGTGCCAGTAGTACCGGACAGCCTCAAGAGACCCAGTACTTC. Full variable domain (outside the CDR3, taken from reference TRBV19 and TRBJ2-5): DGGITQSPKYLFRKEGQNVTLSCEQNLNHDAMYWYRQDPGQGLRLIYYSQIVNDFQKGDIAEGYSVSREKKESFPLTVTSAQKNPTAFYLCASSTGQPQETQYFGPGTRLLVL.

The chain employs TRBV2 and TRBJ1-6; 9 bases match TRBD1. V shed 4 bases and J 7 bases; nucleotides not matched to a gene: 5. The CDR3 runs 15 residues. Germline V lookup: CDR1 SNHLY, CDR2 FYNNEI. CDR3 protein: CASSAQGAGNSPLHF. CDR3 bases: TGTGCCAGCAGTGCACAGGGGGCAGGGAATTCACCCCTCCACTTT.

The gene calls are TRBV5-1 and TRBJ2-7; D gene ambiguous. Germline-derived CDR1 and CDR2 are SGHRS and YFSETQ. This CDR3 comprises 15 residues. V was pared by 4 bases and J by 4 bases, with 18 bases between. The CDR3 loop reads CASSPGGPSVYEQYF. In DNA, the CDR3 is TGCGCCAGCAGCCCCGGCGGCCCGTCGGTTTACGAGCAGTACTTC.

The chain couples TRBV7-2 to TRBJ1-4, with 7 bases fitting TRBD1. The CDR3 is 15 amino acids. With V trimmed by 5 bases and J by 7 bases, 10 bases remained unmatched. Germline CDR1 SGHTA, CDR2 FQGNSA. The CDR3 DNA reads TGTGCCAGCAGCCTAAGGGGGCTAGGGGGTGAAAAACTGTTTTTT. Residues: CASSLRGLGGEKLFF.

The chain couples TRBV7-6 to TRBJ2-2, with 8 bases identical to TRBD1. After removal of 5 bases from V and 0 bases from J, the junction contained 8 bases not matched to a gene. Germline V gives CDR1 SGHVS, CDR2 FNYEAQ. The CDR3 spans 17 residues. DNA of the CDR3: TGTGCCAGCAGCACACAGGGGGTGAGCGCGAACACCGGGGAGCTGTTTTTT. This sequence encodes CASSTQGVSANTGELFF.

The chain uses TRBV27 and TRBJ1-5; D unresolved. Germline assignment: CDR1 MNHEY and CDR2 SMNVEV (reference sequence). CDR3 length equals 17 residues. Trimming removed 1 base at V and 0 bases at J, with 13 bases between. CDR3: CASSLWANSYSNQPQHF. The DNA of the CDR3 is TGTGCCAGCAGTTTATGGGCTAACTCGTATAGCAATCAGCCCCAGCATTTT.

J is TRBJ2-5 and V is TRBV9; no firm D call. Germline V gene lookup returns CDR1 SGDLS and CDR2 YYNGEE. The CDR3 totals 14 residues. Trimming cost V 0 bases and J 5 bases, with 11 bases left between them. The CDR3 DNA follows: TGTGCCAGCAGCGTAGGTGTAGCCGGGGAGACCCAGTACTTC. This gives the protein CASSVGVAGETQYF.

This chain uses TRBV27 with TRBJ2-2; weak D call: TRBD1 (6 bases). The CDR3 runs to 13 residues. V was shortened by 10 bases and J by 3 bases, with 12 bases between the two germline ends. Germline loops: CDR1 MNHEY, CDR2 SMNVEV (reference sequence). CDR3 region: CATRQADTGELFF. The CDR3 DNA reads TGTGCCACTCGACAGGCGGACACCGGGGAGCTGTTTTTT.

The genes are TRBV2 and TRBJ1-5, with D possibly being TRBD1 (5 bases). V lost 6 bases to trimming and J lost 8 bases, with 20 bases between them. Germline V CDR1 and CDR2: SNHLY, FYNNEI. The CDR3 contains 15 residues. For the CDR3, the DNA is TGTGCCAGCAGGTGGGGTCGGGGGTATCAAGAGCCCCAGCATTTT. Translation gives CASRWGRGYQEPQHF.

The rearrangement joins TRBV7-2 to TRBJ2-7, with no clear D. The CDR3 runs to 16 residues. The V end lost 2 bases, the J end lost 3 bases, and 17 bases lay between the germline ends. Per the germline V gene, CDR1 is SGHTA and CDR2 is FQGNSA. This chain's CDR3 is CASSLTLSLVVYEQYF. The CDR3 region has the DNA TGTGCCAGCAGCTTAACCCTTTCGTTAGTGGTCTACGAGCAGTACTTC.

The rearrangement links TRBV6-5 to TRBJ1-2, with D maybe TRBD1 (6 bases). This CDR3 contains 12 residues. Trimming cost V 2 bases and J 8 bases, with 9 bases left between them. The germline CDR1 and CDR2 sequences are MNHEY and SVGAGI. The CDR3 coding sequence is TGTGCCAGCAGTTACGAGGGGGACGGCTACACCTTC. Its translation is CASSYEGDGYTF.

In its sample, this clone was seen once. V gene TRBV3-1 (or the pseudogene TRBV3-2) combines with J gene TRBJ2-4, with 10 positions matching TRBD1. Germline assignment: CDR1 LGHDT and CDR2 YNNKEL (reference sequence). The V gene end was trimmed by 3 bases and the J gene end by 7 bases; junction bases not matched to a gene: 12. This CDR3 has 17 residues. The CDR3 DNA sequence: TGTGCCAGCAGCCAGGGGCTGGTCGGGACAGGGGTTAACATTCAGTACTTC. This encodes CASSQGLVGTGVNIQYF.